This is a list of T cell receptor beta chains from one sample in a study of response to subunit inactivated influenza vaccine. TCRdb analysed the RT-PCR reads with MiXCR anew, one entry per CDR3 protein. Among more than 700,000 distinct CDR3 sequences, less than 25% were seen once, and the ten largest hold more than 8.5%. The source was PBMCs from blood, collected less than 6 days after vaccination. Source of these receptors: a man aged 45 to 65 who received an inactivated influenza vaccine. Each CDR3 is given with its conserved first and last residue. Fields, in order: CDR3 length, V gene, D gene, CDR3 protein. D genes are given only for firm matches.

cdr3_length: 14; v_call: TRBV25-1; d_call: NA; cdr3_aa: CASSRGIYNQPQHF
cdr3_length: 18; v_call: TRBV5-1; d_call: TRBD2; cdr3_aa: CASSLKGLQREFYNEQFF
cdr3_length: 15; v_call: TRBV5-5; d_call: NA; cdr3_aa: CASSLGVGQNTEAFF
cdr3_length: 12; v_call: TRBV30; d_call: TRBD1; cdr3_aa: CAWRGQSYEQYF
cdr3_length: 11; v_call: TRBV29-1; d_call: NA; cdr3_aa: CSVATHTEAFF
cdr3_length: 18; v_call: TRBV15; d_call: NA; cdr3_aa: CATSRVQGVLTSTDTQYF
cdr3_length: 13; v_call: TRBV6-1; d_call: NA; cdr3_aa: CASSDPGNQPQHF
cdr3_length: 14; v_call: TRBV7-9; d_call: TRBD2; cdr3_aa: CASSSSGLGYEQYF
cdr3_length: 15; v_call: TRBV12-3/TRBV12-4; d_call: NA; cdr3_aa: CASSSQAGRTGELFF
cdr3_length: 16; v_call: TRBV6-2/TRBV6-3; d_call: NA; cdr3_aa: CASSYFMTKNEETQYF
cdr3_length: 16; v_call: TRBV12-3/TRBV12-4; d_call: TRBD2; cdr3_aa: CASSTGSAGGSETQYF
cdr3_length: 14; v_call: TRBV7-2; d_call: NA; cdr3_aa: CASSSRGGGQPQHF
cdr3_length: 14; v_call: TRBV4-3; d_call: NA; cdr3_aa: CASSQEAAGFPLFF
cdr3_length: 15; v_call: TRBV4-3; d_call: NA; cdr3_aa: CASSQGGALNYGYTF
cdr3_length: 16; v_call: TRBV4-2; d_call: NA; cdr3_aa: CASSQDYRVMTDTQYF
cdr3_length: 15; v_call: TRBV7-9; d_call: TRBD1; cdr3_aa: CASSSTGTNTDTQYF
cdr3_length: 15; v_call: TRBV9; d_call: TRBD2; cdr3_aa: CASSGLAGERSEQFF
cdr3_length: 14; v_call: TRBV3-1; d_call: NA; cdr3_aa: CASSTRTVQETQYF
cdr3_length: 17; v_call: TRBV7-8; d_call: TRBD1; cdr3_aa: CASSKRVGQGARETQYF
cdr3_length: 14; v_call: TRBV11-1; d_call: TRBD1; cdr3_aa: CASSFSGTAYEQYF
cdr3_length: 13; v_call: TRBV5-1; d_call: NA; cdr3_aa: CAGSRGSTDTQYF
cdr3_length: 15; v_call: TRBV30; d_call: TRBD2; cdr3_aa: CAWRPTREGRNEQFF
cdr3_length: 16; v_call: TRBV5-1; d_call: TRBD2; cdr3_aa: CASSLAGGSGYNEQFF
cdr3_length: 17; v_call: TRBV12-3/TRBV12-4; d_call: NA; cdr3_aa: CASSPTAVTGPTGELFF
cdr3_length: 16; v_call: TRBV6-5; d_call: NA; cdr3_aa: CASSYGAGRYTGELFF
cdr3_length: 15; v_call: TRBV11-2; d_call: TRBD2; cdr3_aa: CASSLRRGGTNTQYF
cdr3_length: 16; v_call: TRBV11-2; d_call: TRBD2; cdr3_aa: CASSFRTSGGHNEQFF
cdr3_length: 13; v_call: TRBV20-1; d_call: NA; cdr3_aa: CSAFENRKIQQYF
cdr3_length: 15; v_call: TRBV20-1; d_call: NA; cdr3_aa: CSASTLEQIYNEQFF
cdr3_length: 15; v_call: TRBV5-5; d_call: TRBD1; cdr3_aa: CASSRGQGKQETQYF
cdr3_length: 15; v_call: TRBV12-3/TRBV12-4; d_call: NA; cdr3_aa: CATIGPGYANYGYTF
cdr3_length: 14; v_call: TRBV5-1; d_call: NA; cdr3_aa: CASSLRAPYNEQFF
cdr3_length: 16; v_call: TRBV11-2; d_call: TRBD2; cdr3_aa: CASSLVAQRGDNEQFF
cdr3_length: 16; v_call: TRBV29-1; d_call: TRBD2; cdr3_aa: CSVVSVGSGRTGELFF
cdr3_length: 12; v_call: TRBV20-1; d_call: NA; cdr3_aa: CSADVRRYEQYF
cdr3_length: 17; v_call: TRBV28; d_call: TRBD2; cdr3_aa: CASSQGLAAGDYNEQFF
cdr3_length: 14; v_call: TRBV5-1; d_call: TRBD1; cdr3_aa: CASSSGTGAYGYTF
cdr3_length: 15; v_call: TRBV20-1; d_call: NA; cdr3_aa: CSARGVGGRNYGYTF
cdr3_length: 14; v_call: TRBV7-9; d_call: NA; cdr3_aa: CASTGGPGNTEAFF
cdr3_length: 15; v_call: TRBV9; d_call: NA; cdr3_aa: CASSVDRAGTGELFF
cdr3_length: 16; v_call: TRBV29-1; d_call: NA; cdr3_aa: CSVETPQDGYNTEAFF
cdr3_length: 15; v_call: TRBV20-1; d_call: NA; cdr3_aa: CSARDGRGGYNEQFF
cdr3_length: 18; v_call: TRBV5-6; d_call: TRBD2; cdr3_aa: CASSSSSGRANVYNEQFF
cdr3_length: 14; v_call: TRBV6-1; d_call: TRBD1; cdr3_aa: CASREQGARGELFF
cdr3_length: 11; v_call: TRBV20-1; d_call: NA; cdr3_aa: CSAADSYEQYF
cdr3_length: 16; v_call: TRBV28; d_call: NA; cdr3_aa: CASSYSAGRGTGEQFF